These 5 T cell receptor beta chains were sequenced from one sample in a study of beta chain features in type 1 diabetes. Study outcomes and limitations: Researchers report that Type 1 diabetes patients had moderately but significantly shorter TCRB CDR3s across all four CD4+ subsets.

Since all of the isolated RNA was reverse transcribed, expressed TCRB transcripts were what got sequenced. Assay: immunoSEQ multiplex PCR; the TCRdb copy retains only in-frame clones and omits some. The sample carries 400,000 or so clones, approximately 12% recorded once. No cognate antigen is known for these TCRs. Source material: naive CD4+ T cells from blood. All receptors come from a woman younger than 35 with type 1 diabetes.

This chain connects TRBV7-3 to TRBJ1-3; unclear D gene. Germline-derived CDR1 and CDR2 are SGHTA and FQGTGA. The V end lost 3 bases, the J end lost 4 bases, and 7 bases lay between the germline ends. CDR3 length equals 13 residues. Written as DNA, the CDR3 is TGTGCCAGCAGCTTTGACTCGGGAAACACCATATATTTT. This encodes CASSFDSGNTIYF.

This chain uses TRBV11-2 with TRBJ2-7; possibly TRBD1 for D (5 bases). The ends were cut back, 0 bases at V and 7 bases at J, with 13 bases in the middle. CDR3 length: 14 amino acids. CDR1 SGHAT and CDR2 FQNNGV come from the germline V gene. The CDR3 is CASSLDGVKGEQYF. DNA for the CDR3: TGTGCCAGCAGCTTAGACGGAGTAAAGGGGGAGCAGTACTTC.

The table lists this clone with a few counts. The chain employs TRBV29-1 and TRBJ2-7, with 9 bases fitting TRBD2. Germline V gene sequence: CDR1 SQVTM, CDR2 ANQGSEA. This CDR3 is built from 14 residues. V lost 7 bases to trimming and J lost 3 bases; unmatched junction nucleotides: 10. The CDR3 region has the DNA TGCAGCGGCGCCTTGGGGCGGGAGGGCTACGAGCAGTACTTC. This codes for CSGALGREGYEQYF.

CDR3 nucleotide sequence: TGTGCCAGCGGGCGAGGGGGGACAGGGAGGGGCGAGCAGTACTTC. Translated, it gives CASGRGGTGRGEQYF. The chain recombines TRBV9 with TRBJ2-7, with 9 positions matching TRBD1. The CDR3 runs to 15 residues. Germline-derived CDR1 and CDR2 are SGDLS and YYNGEE. Trimming took 7 bases from V and 6 from J; bases not matched to a gene: 14.

This chain links TRBV11-2 with TRBJ2-2, with D perhaps matching TRBD1 (6 bases). The germline V gene encodes CDR1 SGHAT and CDR2 FQNNGV. CDR3 size: 14 residues. With 2 bases removed from V and 6 bases from J, the gap between germline ends came to 10 bases. The CDR3 DNA sequence: TGTGCCAGCAGCTTATTGGGGGCGGCCGGGGAGCTGTTTTTT. This translates into CASSLLGAAGELFF. The full variable domain, rest sourced from reference TRBV11-2 and TRBJ2-2, is EAGVAQSPRYKIIEKRQSVAFWCNPISGHATLYWYQQILGQGPKLLIQFQNNGVVDDSQLPKDRFSAERLKGVDSTLKIQPAKLEDSAVYLCASSLLGAAGELFFGEGSRLTVL.